This T cell receptor (beta chain) was documented in a study of cytomegalovirus exposure and HLA in healthy donors. Regarding this clone: Its antigen remains unknown.

It was with 60 Vbeta and 13 Jbeta primers that the PCR ran. Original processing notes: Approximately 9.9 million of tens of millions of unique TCR beta chains were shared, per a later count. Libraries were prepared by immunoSEQ multiplex PCR; TCRdb keeps only in-frame clonotypes and omits some of them. V and J calls and clone size follow that table, whereas D and trimming were derived from the DNA. The sample includes about 130,000 clones, roughly 70% of them seen just once. Between the trimmed V and J ends, which lost 4 bases and 4 bases, there was a span of 10 bases. The V gene's germline CDR1 is SGHRS and CDR2 YFSETQ. The CDR3 runs to 13 residues. General study findings and limits: As a later analysis showed, a missense DCLRE1C variant was linked to trimming of TCR beta V- and J-genes. In an earlier analysis, productive rearrangement rates for most beta V segments clustered near 87% or 30%. Accurate predictions that matched the HLA-A and HLA-B alleles of most subjects were reportedly made from TCR beta sequences.

V gene TRBV5-1 combines with J gene TRBJ2-3; D gene uncertain. This TCR was recovered from a man aged 18-30 years in good health and CMV-seropositive. Source material: PBMCs. The DNA of the CDR3 is TGCGCCAGCAGCGGCTTTGTTGCAGATACGCAGTATTTT. Protein: CASSGFVADTQYF.